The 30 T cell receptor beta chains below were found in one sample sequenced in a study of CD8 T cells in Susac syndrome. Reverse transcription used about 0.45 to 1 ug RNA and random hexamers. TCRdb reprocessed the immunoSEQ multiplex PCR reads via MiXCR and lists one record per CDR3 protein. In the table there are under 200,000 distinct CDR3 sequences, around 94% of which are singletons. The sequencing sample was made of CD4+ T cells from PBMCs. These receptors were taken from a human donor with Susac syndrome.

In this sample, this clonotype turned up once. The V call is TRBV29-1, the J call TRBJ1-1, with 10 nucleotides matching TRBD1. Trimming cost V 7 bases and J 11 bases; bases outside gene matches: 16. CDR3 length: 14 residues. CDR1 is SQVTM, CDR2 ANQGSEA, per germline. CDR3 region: CSARGTGAPWKAFF. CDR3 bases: TGCAGCGCCCGAGGGACAGGGGCCCCCTGGAAGGCTTTCTTT.

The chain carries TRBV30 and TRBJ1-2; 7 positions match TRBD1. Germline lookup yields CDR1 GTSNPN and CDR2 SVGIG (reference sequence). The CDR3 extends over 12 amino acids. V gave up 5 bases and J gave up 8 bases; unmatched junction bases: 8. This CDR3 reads CAWAQGPGGYTF. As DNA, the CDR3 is TGTGCCTGGGCACAGGGGCCGGGGGGCTACACCTTC.

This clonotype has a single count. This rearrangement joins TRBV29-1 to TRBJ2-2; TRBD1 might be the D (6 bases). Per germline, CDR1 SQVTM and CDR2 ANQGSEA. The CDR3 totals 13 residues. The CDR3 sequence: CSGRDTKPGELFF. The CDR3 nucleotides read TGCAGTGGCCGGGACACAAAACCCGGGGAGCTGTTTTTT.

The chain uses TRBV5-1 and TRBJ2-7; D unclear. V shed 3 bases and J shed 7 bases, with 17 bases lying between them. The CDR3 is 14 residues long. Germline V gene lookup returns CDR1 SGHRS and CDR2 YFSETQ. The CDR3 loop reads CASSSWGPGEEQYF. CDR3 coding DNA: TGCGCCAGCAGCTCTTGGGGTCCAGGTGAAGAGCAGTACTTC.

DNA of the CDR3: TGTGCCAGCAGCCGCAGCGCTGGTAATCAGCCCCAGCATTTT. Translation gives CASSRSAGNQPQHF. This chain uses TRBV7-9 with TRBJ1-5; D not resolved. The CDR3 runs to 14 residues. V was trimmed by 5 bases and J by 4 bases, leaving 12 bases between them. Germline assignment: CDR1 SEHNR and CDR2 FQNEAQ (reference sequence).

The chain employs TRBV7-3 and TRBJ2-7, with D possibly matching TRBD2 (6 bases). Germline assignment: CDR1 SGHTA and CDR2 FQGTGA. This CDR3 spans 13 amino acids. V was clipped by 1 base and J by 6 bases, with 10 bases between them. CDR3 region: CASSLNGGAEQYF. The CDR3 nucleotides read TGTGCCAGCAGCTTAAATGGAGGGGCCGAGCAGTACTTC. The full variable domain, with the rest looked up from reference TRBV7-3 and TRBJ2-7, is GAGVSQTPSNKVTEKGKYVELRCDPISGHTALYWYRQSLGQGPEFLIYFQGTGAADDSGLPNDRFFAVRPEGSVSTLKIQRTERGDSAVYLCASSLNGGAEQYFGPGTRLTVT.

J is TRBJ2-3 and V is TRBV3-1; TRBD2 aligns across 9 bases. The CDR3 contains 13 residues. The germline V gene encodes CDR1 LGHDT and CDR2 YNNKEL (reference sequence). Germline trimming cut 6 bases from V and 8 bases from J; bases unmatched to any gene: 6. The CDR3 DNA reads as TGTGCCAGCAGTTCTCGCGGGGGGGTTACGCAGTATTTT. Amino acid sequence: CASSSRGGVTQYF.

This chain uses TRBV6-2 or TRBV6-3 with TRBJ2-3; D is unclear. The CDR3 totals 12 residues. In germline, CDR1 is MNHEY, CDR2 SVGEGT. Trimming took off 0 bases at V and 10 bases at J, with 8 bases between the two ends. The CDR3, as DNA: TGTGCCAGCAGTTACTCCGCGCCCCCGCAGTATTTT. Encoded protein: CASSYSAPPQYF.

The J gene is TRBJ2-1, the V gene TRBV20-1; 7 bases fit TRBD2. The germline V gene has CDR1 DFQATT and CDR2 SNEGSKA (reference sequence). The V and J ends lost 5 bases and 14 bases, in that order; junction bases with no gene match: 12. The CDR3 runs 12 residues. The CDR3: CSAELGRLAEFF. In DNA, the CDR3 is TGCAGTGCTGAACTGGGCAGACTAGCTGAGTTCTTC.

In nucleotides, the CDR3 is TGTGCCAGCAGCTTGACTAGCGGGGGCCATCAAGAGACCCAGTACTTC. Protein: CASSLTSGGHQETQYF. The rearrangement joins TRBV5-6 to TRBJ2-5; 11 bases align to TRBD2. V shed 1 base, J shed 2 bases, and the junction held 4 bases outside the gene matches. The CDR3 is 16 amino acids. Germline CDR1 and CDR2: SGHDT and YYEEEE.

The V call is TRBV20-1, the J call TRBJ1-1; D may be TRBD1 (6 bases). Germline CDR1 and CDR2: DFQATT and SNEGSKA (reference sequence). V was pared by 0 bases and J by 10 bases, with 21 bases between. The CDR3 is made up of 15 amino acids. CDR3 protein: CSARDWKVQGIRAFF. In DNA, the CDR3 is TGCAGTGCTAGAGATTGGAAAGTACAGGGCATCCGAGCTTTCTTT.

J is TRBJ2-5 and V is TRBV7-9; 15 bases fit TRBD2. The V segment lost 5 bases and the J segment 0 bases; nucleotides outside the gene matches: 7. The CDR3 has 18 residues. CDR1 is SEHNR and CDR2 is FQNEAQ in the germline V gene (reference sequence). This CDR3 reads CASSRRGTSGGYQETQYF. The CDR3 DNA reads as TGTGCCAGCAGCCGGCGCGGGACTAGCGGGGGGTACCAAGAGACCCAGTACTTC.

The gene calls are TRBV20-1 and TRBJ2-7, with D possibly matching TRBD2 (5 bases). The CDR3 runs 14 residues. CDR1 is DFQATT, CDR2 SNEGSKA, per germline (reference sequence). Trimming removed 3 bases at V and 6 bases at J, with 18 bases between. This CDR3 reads CSASGFGIGSEQYF. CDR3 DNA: TGCAGTGCTAGTGGTTTTGGCATAGGGAGCGAGCAGTACTTC.

This CDR3 reads CASSPSIGANVLTF. In DNA form, the CDR3 reads TGTGCCAGCAGCCCGTCAATTGGGGCCAACGTCCTGACTTTC. The V gene is TRBV7-2, the J gene TRBJ2-6; D unclear. Germline-derived CDR1 and CDR2 are SGHTA and FQGNSA. This CDR3 is built from 14 residues. Trimming took 5 bases from V and 3 from J, leaving 8 bases between them.

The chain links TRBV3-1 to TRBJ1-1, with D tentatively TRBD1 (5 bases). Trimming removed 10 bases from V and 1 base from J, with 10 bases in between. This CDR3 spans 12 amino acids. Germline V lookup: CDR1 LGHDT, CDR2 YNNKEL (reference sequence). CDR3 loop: CATQEGNTEAFF. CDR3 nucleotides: TGTGCCACACAGGAAGGGAACACTGAAGCTTTCTTT.

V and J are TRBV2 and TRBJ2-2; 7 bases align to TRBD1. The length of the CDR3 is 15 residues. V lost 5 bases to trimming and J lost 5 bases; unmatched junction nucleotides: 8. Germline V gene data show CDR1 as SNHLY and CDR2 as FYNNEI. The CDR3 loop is CASSRTGEGTGELFF. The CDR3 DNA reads TGTGCCAGCAGTCGGACAGGTGAAGGGACCGGGGAGCTGTTTTTT.

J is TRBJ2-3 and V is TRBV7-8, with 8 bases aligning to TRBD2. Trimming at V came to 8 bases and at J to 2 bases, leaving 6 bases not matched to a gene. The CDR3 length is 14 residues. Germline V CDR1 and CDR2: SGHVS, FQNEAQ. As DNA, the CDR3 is TGTGCCAGCCGTTTAGCGGGGCACACAGATACGCAGTATTTT. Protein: CASRLAGHTDTQYF.

CDR3 residues: CACALSGEVSGELFF. CDR3 in DNA: TGTGCCTGTGCCCTTAGCGGGGAAGTTTCCGGGGAGCTGTTTTTT. The chain is built from TRBV30 and TRBJ2-2; 8 nucleotides agree with TRBD2. The CDR3 runs to 15 residues. The trim removed 6 bases at V and 6 bases at J, leaving 12 bases unmatched. The germline CDR1 and CDR2 sequences are GTSNPN and SVGIG (reference sequence). The full variable domain, rest sourced from reference TRBV30 and TRBJ2-2, is SQTIHQWPATLVQPVGSPLSLECTVEGTSNPNLYWYRQAAGRGLQLLFYSVGIGQISSEVPQNLSASRPQDRQFILSSKKLLLSDSGFYLCACALSGEVSGELFFGEGSRLTVL.

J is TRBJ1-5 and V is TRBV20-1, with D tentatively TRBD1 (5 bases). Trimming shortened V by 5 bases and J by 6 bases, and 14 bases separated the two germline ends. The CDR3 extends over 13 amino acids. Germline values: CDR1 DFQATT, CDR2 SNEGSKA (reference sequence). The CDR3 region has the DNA TGCAGTGCTCCTCAGGGTGGCGGTCAGCCCCAGCATTTT. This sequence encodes CSAPQGGGQPQHF.

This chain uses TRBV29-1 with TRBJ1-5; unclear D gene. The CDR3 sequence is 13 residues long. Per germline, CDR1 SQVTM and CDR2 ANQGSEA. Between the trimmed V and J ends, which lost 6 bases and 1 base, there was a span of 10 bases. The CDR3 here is CSVGSGSNQPQHF. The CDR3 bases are TGCAGCGTCGGCAGTGGAAGCAATCAGCCCCAGCATTTT.

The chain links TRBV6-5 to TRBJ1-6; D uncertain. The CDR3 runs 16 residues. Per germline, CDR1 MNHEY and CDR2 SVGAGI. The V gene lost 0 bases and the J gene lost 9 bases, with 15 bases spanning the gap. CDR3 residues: CASSYSAHLKPSPLHF. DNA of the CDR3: TGTGCCAGCAGTTACTCAGCCCATCTCAAACCTTCACCCCTCCACTTT.

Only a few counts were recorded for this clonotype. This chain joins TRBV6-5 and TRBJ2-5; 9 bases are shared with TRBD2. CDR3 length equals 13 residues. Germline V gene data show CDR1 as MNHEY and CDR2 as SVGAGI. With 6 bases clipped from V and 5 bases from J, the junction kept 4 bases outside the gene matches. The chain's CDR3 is CASSAGGRETQYF. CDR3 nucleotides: TGTGCCAGCAGCGCGGGGGGGCGTGAGACCCAGTACTTC.

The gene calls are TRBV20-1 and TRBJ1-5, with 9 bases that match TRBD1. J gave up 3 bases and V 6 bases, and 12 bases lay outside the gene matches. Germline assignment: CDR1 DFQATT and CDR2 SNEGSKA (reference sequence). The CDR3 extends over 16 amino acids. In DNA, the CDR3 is TGCAGTGCCGATCAATCGGGACAGGGTGCCAATCAGCCCCAGCATTTT. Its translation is CSADQSGQGANQPQHF.

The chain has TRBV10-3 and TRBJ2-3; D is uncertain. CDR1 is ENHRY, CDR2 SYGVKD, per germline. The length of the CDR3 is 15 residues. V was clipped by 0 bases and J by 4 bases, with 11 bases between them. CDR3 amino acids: CAISESMRSADTQYF. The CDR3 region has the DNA TGTGCCATCAGTGAGTCAATGAGAAGCGCAGATACGCAGTATTTT.

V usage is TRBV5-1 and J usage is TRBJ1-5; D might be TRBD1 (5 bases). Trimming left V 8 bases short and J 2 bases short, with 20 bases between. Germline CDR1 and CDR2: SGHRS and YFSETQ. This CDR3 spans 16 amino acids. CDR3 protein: CARAGLPCSGNQPQHF. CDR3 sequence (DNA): TGCGCCAGAGCGGGGCTCCCATGCAGCGGCAATCAGCCCCAGCATTTT.

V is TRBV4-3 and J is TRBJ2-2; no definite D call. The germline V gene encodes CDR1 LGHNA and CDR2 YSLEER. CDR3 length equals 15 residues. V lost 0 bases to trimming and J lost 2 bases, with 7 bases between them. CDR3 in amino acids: CASSQERGNTGELFF. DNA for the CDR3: TGCGCCAGCAGCCAAGAACGAGGAAACACCGGGGAGCTGTTTTTT.

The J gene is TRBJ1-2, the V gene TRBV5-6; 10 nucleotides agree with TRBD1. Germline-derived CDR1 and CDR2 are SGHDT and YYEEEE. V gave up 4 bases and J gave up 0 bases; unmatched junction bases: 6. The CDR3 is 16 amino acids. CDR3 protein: CASSPGTGVANYGYTF. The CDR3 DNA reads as TGTGCCAGCAGCCCAGGGACAGGGGTAGCTAACTATGGCTACACCTTC.

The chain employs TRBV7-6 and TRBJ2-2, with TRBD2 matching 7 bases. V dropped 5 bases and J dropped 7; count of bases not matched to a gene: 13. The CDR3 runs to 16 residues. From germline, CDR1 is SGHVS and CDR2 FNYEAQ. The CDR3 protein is CASSPRLAQAIGELFF. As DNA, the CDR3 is TGTGCCAGCAGCCCCAGACTAGCCCAAGCCATCGGGGAGCTGTTTTTT.

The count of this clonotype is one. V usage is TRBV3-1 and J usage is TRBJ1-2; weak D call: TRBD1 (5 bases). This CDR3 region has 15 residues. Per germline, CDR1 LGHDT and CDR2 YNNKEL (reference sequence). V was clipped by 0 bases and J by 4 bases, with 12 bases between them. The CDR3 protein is CASSQDLGRVYGYTF. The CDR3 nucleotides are TGTGCCAGCAGCCAAGATCTCGGCAGGGTCTATGGCTACACCTTC.

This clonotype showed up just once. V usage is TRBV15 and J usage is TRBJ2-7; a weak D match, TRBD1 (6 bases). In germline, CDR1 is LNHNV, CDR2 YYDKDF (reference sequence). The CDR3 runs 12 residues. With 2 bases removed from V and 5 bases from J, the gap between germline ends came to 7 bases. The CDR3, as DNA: TGTGCCACCAGCAGAAAGGGGGACGAGCAGTACTTC. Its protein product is CATSRKGDEQYF. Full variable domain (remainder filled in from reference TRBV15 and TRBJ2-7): DAMVIQNPRYQVTQFGKPVTLSCSQTLNHNVMYWYQQKSSQAPKLLFHYYDKDFNNEADTPDNFQSRRPNTSFCFLDIRSPGLGDTAMYLCATSRKGDEQYFGPGTRLTVT.